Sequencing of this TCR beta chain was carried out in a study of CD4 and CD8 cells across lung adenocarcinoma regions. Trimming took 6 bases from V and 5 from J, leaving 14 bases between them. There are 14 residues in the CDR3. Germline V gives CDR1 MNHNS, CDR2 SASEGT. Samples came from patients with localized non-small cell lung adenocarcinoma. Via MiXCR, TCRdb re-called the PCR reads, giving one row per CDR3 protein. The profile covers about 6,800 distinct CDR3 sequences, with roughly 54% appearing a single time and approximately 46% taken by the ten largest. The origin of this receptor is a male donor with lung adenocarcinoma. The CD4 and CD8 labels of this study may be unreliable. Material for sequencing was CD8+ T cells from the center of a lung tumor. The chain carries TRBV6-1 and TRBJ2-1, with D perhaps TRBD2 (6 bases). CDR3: CASRLIGTDNEQFF. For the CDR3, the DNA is TGTGCCAGCAGACTCATCGGGACTGACAATGAGCAGTTCTTC.